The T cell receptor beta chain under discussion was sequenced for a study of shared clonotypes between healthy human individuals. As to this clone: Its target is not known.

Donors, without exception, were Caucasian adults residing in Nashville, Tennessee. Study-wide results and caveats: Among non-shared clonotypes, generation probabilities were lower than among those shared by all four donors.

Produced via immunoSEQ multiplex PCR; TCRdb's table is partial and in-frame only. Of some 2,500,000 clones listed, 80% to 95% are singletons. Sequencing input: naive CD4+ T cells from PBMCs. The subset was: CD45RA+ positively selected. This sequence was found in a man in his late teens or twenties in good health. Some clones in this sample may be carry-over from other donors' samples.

The CDR3 nucleotides are TGTGCCAGCAGTTTCCCGATGAGCGAAAAACTGTTTTTT. Translating it yields CASSFPMSEKLFF. This rearrangement joins TRBV28 to TRBJ1-4; no firm D call. V was clipped by 3 bases and J by 8 bases, with 10 bases between them. There are 13 residues in the CDR3. Germline V CDR1 and CDR2: MDHEN, SYDVKM. The entire variable domain, with the rest obtained from reference TRBV28 and TRBJ1-4, is as follows: DVKVTQSSRYLVKRTGEKVFLECVQDMDHENMFWYRQDPGLGLRLIYFSYDVKMKEKGDIPEGYSVSREKKERFSLILESASTNQTSMYLCASSFPMSEKLFFGSGTQLSVL.